The rows below give T cell receptor beta chains drawn from one sample of a study of Ad26.COV2.S vaccination and SARS-CoV-2 variants. The data were produced by immunoSEQ multiplex PCR, yet TCRdb's version contains in-frame clones alone and is incomplete. The sample includes 350,000 to 400,000 clones, about 85% of them seen just once. This specimen consisted of peripheral blood, obtained in a trial of Ad26.COV2.S vaccine versus placebo. The receptors shown here come from a person between 18 and 65 years old who received the Ad26.COV2.S COVID-19 vaccine or a placebo. Both conserved end residues are part of each CDR3. D genes are given only for firm matches. Clone size appears in some rows only: once, few, many, or a class for an expanded clone.

V gene: TRBV28
clone size: .
J gene: TRBJ2-5
D gene: TRBD1
CDR3 protein: CASSLPGTGKETQYF
CDR3 DNA: TGTGCCAGCTCACTCCCCGGGACAGGGAAAGAGACCCAGTACTTC

V gene: TRBV10-2
clone size: .
J gene: TRBJ1-3
D gene: TRBD1
CDR3 protein: CASTSGGAGNTIYF
CDR3 DNA: TGCGCCAGCACATCAGGGGGGGCTGGAAACACCATATATTTT

V gene: TRBV6-5
clone size: .
J gene: TRBJ1-1
D gene: .
CDR3 protein: CASRTGGPNTEAFF
CDR3 DNA: TGTGCCAGCCGGACGGGAGGGCCGAACACTGAAGCTTTCTTT

V gene: TRBV19
clone size: .
J gene: TRBJ1-6
D gene: TRBD1
CDR3 protein: CATKDRQNSPLHF
CDR3 DNA: TGTGCCACCAAGGACAGGCAAAATTCACCCCTCCACTTT

V gene: TRBV6-5
clone size: .
J gene: TRBJ2-7
D gene: .
CDR3 protein: CASSYGYAGYEQYF
CDR3 DNA: TGTGCCAGCAGTTACGGGTACGCCGGCTACGAGCAGTACTTC

V gene: TRBV2
clone size: once
J gene: TRBJ1-1
D gene: .
CDR3 protein: CASSEALPSEAFF
CDR3 DNA: TGTGCCAGCAGTGAAGCGCTTCCCTCTGAAGCTTTCTTT

V gene: TRBV7-9
clone size: .
J gene: TRBJ1-2
D gene: .
CDR3 protein: CASSSWAGYTF
CDR3 DNA: TGTGCCAGCAGCTCGTGGGCCGGCTACACCTTC

V gene: TRBV19
clone size: .
J gene: TRBJ1-5
D gene: TRBD1
CDR3 protein: CASRFRSGGWNQPQHF
CDR3 DNA: TGTGCCAGTAGGTTTCGGTCAGGGGGGTGGAATCAGCCCCAGCATTTT

V gene: TRBV5-5
clone size: .
J gene: TRBJ1-5
D gene: TRBD1
CDR3 protein: CASSSNRGDSNQPQHF
CDR3 DNA: TGTGCCAGCAGCTCAAACAGGGGTGATTCCAATCAGCCCCAGCATTTT

V gene: TRBV6-5
clone size: .
J gene: TRBJ1-2
D gene: TRBD1
CDR3 protein: CASGTVFPNYGYTF
CDR3 DNA: TGTGCCAGCGGGACAGTTTTTCCTAACTATGGCTACACCTTC

V gene: TRBV9
clone size: .
J gene: TRBJ1-4
D gene: TRBD1
CDR3 protein: CASSVGRGRTGDATNEKLFF
CDR3 DNA: TGTGCCAGCAGCGTAGGTCGGGGGAGGACAGGGGATGCAACTAATGAAAAACTGTTTTTT

V gene: TRBV3-1/TRBV3-2
clone size: .
J gene: TRBJ1-2
D gene: .
CDR3 protein: CASSQGNTGGYTF
CDR3 DNA: TGTGCCAGCAGCCAGGGTAACACCGGGGGCTACACCTTC

V gene: TRBV27
clone size: .
J gene: TRBJ2-7
D gene: .
CDR3 protein: CASSFRQGYEQYF
CDR3 DNA: TGTGCCAGCAGTTTCCGGCAGGGCTACGAGCAGTACTTC

V gene: TRBV2
clone size: .
J gene: TRBJ2-1
D gene: TRBD1
CDR3 protein: CASTGQGSYNEQFF
CDR3 DNA: TGTGCCAGCACGGGACAGGGGAGCTACAATGAGCAGTTCTTC

V gene: TRBV7-8
clone size: .
J gene: TRBJ1-1
D gene: TRBD1
CDR3 protein: CASSLVPLWTGTRNTEAFF
CDR3 DNA: TGTGCCAGCAGCTTAGTGCCCCTGTGGACAGGGACAAGGAACACTGAAGCTTTCTTT

V gene: TRBV10-2
clone size: .
J gene: TRBJ2-2
D gene: TRBD1
CDR3 protein: CATTESVGQGSPGELFF
CDR3 DNA: TGCGCCACCACCGAGTCCGTCGGACAGGGGAGTCCCGGGGAGCTGTTTTTT

V gene: TRBV19
clone size: few
J gene: TRBJ1-2
D gene: .
CDR3 protein: CASSNPRQGGNYGYTF
CDR3 DNA: TGTGCCAGTAGTAACCCCCGGCAGGGAGGTAACTATGGCTACACCTTC

V gene: TRBV2
clone size: .
J gene: TRBJ1-6
D gene: .
CDR3 protein: CASSAGNSPLHF
CDR3 DNA: TGTGCCAGCAGTGCTGGAAATTCACCCCTCCACTTT

V gene: TRBV6-2/TRBV6-3
clone size: .
J gene: TRBJ1-1
D gene: .
CDR3 protein: CASSLSGQLLAEAFF
CDR3 DNA: TGTGCCAGCAGTCTCAGTGGACAGCTGCTTGCTGAAGCTTTCTTT

V gene: TRBV12-5
clone size: .
J gene: TRBJ1-2
D gene: TRBD1
CDR3 protein: CASGLQGARRGYTF
CDR3 DNA: TGTGCTAGTGGTTTACAGGGGGCGCGGCGGGGCTACACCTTC

V gene: TRBV4-2
clone size: .
J gene: TRBJ1-1
D gene: TRBD1
CDR3 protein: CASSHGTGATEAFF
CDR3 DNA: TGTGCCAGCAGTCACGGGACAGGGGCCACTGAAGCTTTCTTT

V gene: TRBV5-1
clone size: few
J gene: TRBJ2-7
D gene: .
CDR3 protein: CASSPPGGQNHEQYF
CDR3 DNA: TGCGCCAGCAGCCCCCCAGGGGGGCAGAACCACGAGCAGTACTTC

V gene: TRBV6-5
clone size: .
J gene: TRBJ1-2
D gene: TRBD1
CDR3 protein: CASSYSAGTGLYGYTF
CDR3 DNA: TGTGCCAGCAGTTACAGCGCCGGGACAGGGCTCTATGGCTACACCTTC

V gene: TRBV11-2
clone size: .
J gene: TRBJ1-6
D gene: .
CDR3 protein: CASSPVRNSPLHF
CDR3 DNA: TGTGCCAGCAGCCCCGTGCGAAATTCACCCCTCCACTTT

V gene: TRBV2
clone size: .
J gene: TRBJ2-7
D gene: TRBD1
CDR3 protein: CASGQGVMNEQYF
CDR3 DNA: TGTGCCAGCGGGCAGGGGGTTATGAACGAGCAGTACTTC